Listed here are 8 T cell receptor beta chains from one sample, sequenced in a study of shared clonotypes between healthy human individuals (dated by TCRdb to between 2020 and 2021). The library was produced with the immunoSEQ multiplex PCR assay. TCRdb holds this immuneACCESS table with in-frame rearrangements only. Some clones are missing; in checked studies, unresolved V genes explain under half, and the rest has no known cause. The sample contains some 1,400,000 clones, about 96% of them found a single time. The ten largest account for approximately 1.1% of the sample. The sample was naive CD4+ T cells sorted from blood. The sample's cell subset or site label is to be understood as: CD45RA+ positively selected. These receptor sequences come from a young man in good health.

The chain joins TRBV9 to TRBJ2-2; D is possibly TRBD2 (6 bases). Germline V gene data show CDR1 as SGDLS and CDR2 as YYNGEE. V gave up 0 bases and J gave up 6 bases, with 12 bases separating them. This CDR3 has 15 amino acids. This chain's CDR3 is CASSVDGSFPGELFF. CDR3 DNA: TGTGCCAGCAGCGTAGACGGGAGTTTTCCCGGGGAGCTGTTTTTT. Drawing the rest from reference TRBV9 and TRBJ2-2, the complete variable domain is DSGVTQTPKHLITATGQRVTLRCSPRSGDLSVYWYQQSLDQGLQFLIQYYNGEERAKGNILERFSAQQFPDLHSELNLSSLELGDSALYFCASSVDGSFPGELFFGEGSRLTVL.

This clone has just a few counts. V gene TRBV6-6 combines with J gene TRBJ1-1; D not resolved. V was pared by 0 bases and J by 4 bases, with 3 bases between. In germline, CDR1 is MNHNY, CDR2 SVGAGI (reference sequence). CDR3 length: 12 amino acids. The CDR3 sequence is CASSYSTTEAFF. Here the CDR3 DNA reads TGTGCCAGCAGTTACTCGACCACTGAAGCTTTCTTT.

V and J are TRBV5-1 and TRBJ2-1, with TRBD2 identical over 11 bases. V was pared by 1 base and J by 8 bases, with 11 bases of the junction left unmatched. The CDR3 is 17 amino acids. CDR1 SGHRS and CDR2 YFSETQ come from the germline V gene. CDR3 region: CASSLTLSGRAGYEQFF. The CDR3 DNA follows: TGCGCCAGCAGCTTGACACTTAGCGGGAGGGCCGGTTATGAGCAGTTCTTC.

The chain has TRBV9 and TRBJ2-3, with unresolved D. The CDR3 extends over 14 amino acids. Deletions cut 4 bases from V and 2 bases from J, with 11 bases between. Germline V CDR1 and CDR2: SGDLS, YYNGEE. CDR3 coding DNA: TGTGCCAGCAGCCCACGTGGTGCCACAGATACGCAGTATTTT. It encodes CASSPRGATDTQYF.

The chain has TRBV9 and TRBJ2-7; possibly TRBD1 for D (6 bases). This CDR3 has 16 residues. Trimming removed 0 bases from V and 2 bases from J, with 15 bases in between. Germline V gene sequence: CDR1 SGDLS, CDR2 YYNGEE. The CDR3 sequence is CASSVGLQGLAYEQYF. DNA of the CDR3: TGTGCCAGCAGCGTAGGGTTACAGGGATTGGCCTACGAGCAGTACTTC.

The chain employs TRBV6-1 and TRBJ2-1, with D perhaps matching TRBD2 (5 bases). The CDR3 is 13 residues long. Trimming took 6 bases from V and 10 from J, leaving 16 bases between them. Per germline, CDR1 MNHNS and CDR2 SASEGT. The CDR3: CASSGDRVREQFF. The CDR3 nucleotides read TGTGCCAGCAGCGGGGATAGAGTCAGGGAGCAGTTCTTC.

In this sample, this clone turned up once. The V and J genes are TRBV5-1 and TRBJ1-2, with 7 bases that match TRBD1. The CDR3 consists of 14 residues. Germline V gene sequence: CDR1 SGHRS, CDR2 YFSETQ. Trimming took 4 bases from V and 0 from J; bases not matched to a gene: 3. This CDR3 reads CASSRDSPNYGYTF. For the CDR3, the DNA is TGCGCCAGCAGCAGGGACAGCCCTAACTATGGCTACACCTTC.

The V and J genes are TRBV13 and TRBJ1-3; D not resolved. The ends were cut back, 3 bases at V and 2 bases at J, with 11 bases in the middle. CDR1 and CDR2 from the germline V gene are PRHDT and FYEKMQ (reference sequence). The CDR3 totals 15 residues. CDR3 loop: CASSFDIGTGNTIYF. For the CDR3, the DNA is TGTGCCAGCAGCTTCGACATTGGAACTGGAAACACCATATATTTT.